The 3 T cell receptor delta chains presented below share a single source sample, sequenced in a study of gamma-delta T cells after stem cell transplantation (dated by TCRdb to 2016 to 2017). The method behind the library was RT-PCR. The sequencing machine was an Illumina MiSeq. Clonotypes were called again by TCRdb from the public reads via CATT, and duplicate nucleotide sequences were then merged into one entry. The sample profile shows over 5,000 delta-chain clones; 1.5% to 2.5% of them were found once. The biggest ten clones account for roughly 21% of the sample. Sequenced input: gamma-delta T cells. The receptor source for this set is a human donor. It is not recorded whose cells these are; they may come from a transplant donor.

The chain links TRDV2 to TRDJ2, with 10 positions matching TRDD3. J was trimmed by 4 bases and V by 3 bases; bases with no gene match: 10. CDR3 length equals 17 residues. Germline CDR1 and CDR2: GEAIGNYY and EKD. CDR3 sequence reads: CACDPLLGDGGTAQLFF. CDR3 in DNA: TGTGCCTGTGACCCCTTACTGGGGGATGGGGGGACAGCACAACTCTTCTTT.

About this clone: Translating this DNA gives a protein that differs at residue 9 from the TCRdb one, which belongs to a much larger clone; a read error is likely, and the protein shown is this translation. The J gene is TRDJ1, the V gene TRDV2; D not certain. Germline CDR1 GEAIGNYY, CDR2 EKD. The CDR3 loop spans 16 amino acids. The V gene lost 5 bases and the J gene lost 3 bases, with 21 bases spanning the gap. CDR3 amino acids: CACGSLLMNGSDKLIF. The CDR3 DNA follows: TGTGCCTGTGGGTCGTTACTGATGAACGGGTCCGATAAACTCATCTTT.

This clone turned up a few times. A clone one base away is much larger, so this may be a read error. Other DNA sequences from this sample encode an identical CDR3 as well. The chain employs TRDV2 and TRDJ1, with D tentatively TRDD3 (6 bases). Germline assignment: CDR1 GEAIGNYY and CDR2 EKD. Trimming pared 3 bases from V and 0 bases from J, leaving 13 bases between. The CDR3 is made up of 15 amino acids. The CDR3 nucleotides are TGTGCCTGTGACGCTTTGGGGGGCTACACCGATAAACTCATCTTT. Protein product: CACDALGGYTDKLIF.